These 12 T cell receptor beta chains share one sample of origin, sequenced in a study of Ad26.COV2.S vaccination and SARS-CoV-2 variants (dated by TCRdb to about 2021). What the treatment or condition label conveys for this sample: about 20 received Ad26.COV2.S at low or high dose, single or two shots; 5 received placebo; per-sample allocation not given. For vaccine and placebo recipients, repertoires were sequenced using samples collected on day 63 after the first injection. The library was produced with the immunoSEQ multiplex PCR assay. Here the immuneACCESS table is served through TCRdb, limited to in-frame sequences with V and J called. Missing clones are a known gap in these copies; in checked studies unresolved V genes cover under half, and the rest lacks a known reason. For this sample the table gives under 600,000 clones, of which 80% to 90% were detected only once. Roughly 1.7% of the sample lies in the top ten.

Specimen: peripheral blood, collected in a trial of Ad26.COV2.S vaccine versus placebo. The receptors were gathered from a person between 18 and 60 years old who received the Ad26.COV2.S COVID-19 vaccine or a placebo.

V and J are TRBV6-5 and TRBJ2-5, with D possibly TRBD2 on 6 matching bases. Trimming cost V 1 base and J 2 bases, with 11 bases left between them. This CDR3 spans 15 amino acids. Germline loops: CDR1 MNHEY, CDR2 SVGAGI. The CDR3 reads CASSYWAGRQETQYF. The CDR3 nucleotides are TGTGCCAGCAGTTACTGGGCAGGGAGGCAAGAGACCCAGTACTTC.

The chain is built from TRBV27 and TRBJ2-7, with TRBD2 identical over 8 bases. Germline V CDR1 and CDR2: MNHEY, SMNVEV (reference sequence). This CDR3 region has 14 residues. The V segment lost 5 bases and the J segment 3 bases; nucleotides outside the gene matches: 6. The CDR3 here is CASSPGTRGYEQYF. Written as DNA, the CDR3 is TGTGCCAGCAGTCCCGGGACTAGAGGCTACGAGCAGTACTTC.

This chain links TRBV9 with TRBJ1-3; 8 nucleotides align to TRBD1. J lost 3 bases, V lost 4 bases, and 3 bases had no gene match. CDR1 and CDR2 from the germline V gene are SGDLS and YYNGEE. There are 14 residues in the CDR3. CDR3 loop: CASSIGTGGNTIYF. For the CDR3, the DNA is TGTGCCAGCAGCATCGGGACAGGTGGAAACACCATATATTTT. Filled out from reference TRBV9 and TRBJ1-3, the complete variable domain reads DSGVTQTPKHLITATGQRVTLRCSPRSGDLSVYWYQQSLDQGLQFLIQYYNGEERAKGNILERFSAQQFPDLHSELNLSSLELGDSALYFCASSIGTGGNTIYFGEGSWLTVV.

The chain carries TRBV12-5 and TRBJ1-1, with 9 bases fitting TRBD1. The germline gives CDR1 LGHNT, CDR2 FRNRAP. The CDR3 contains 16 residues. Trimming took 3 bases from V and 2 from J; bases not matched to a gene: 7. The CDR3 DNA is TGTGCTAGTGGTTTCGCGGGGACAGGGACTAACACTGAAGCTTTCTTT. Translation: CASGFAGTGTNTEAFF.

The table lists this clone with a few counts. The chain is built from TRBV19 and TRBJ1-5; D is unresolved. The ends were cut back, 1 base at V and 1 base at J, with 14 bases in the middle. The V gene's germline CDR1 is LNHDA and CDR2 SQIVND (reference sequence). The CDR3 is 17 residues long. CDR3 sequence: CASSIVGSQFSNQPQHF. The CDR3 DNA reads as TGTGCCAGTAGTATAGTCGGCAGCCAATTCAGCAATCAGCCCCAGCATTTT. The whole variable domain, filled in from reference TRBV19 and TRBJ1-5, reads DGGITQSPKYLFRKEGQNVTLSCEQNLNHDAMYWYRQDPGQGLRLIYYSQIVNDFQKGDIAEGYSVSREKKESFPLTVTSAQKNPTAFYLCASSIVGSQFSNQPQHFGDGTRLSIL.

As concerns this clone: The same CDR3 arises from other DNA sequences in this sample as well. The V call is TRBV5-1, the J call TRBJ2-7; no clear D. There are 14 residues in the CDR3. Germline CDR1 and CDR2: SGHRS and YFSETQ. V lost 0 bases, J lost 1 base, and 8 bases lay in between. The CDR3 DNA reads TGCGCCAGCAGCTTGGTAGTGGGATCCTACGAGCAGTACTTC. This translates into CASSLVVGSYEQYF. Combining the CDR3 with reference TRBV5-1 and TRBJ2-7 gives the whole variable domain KAGVTQTPRYLIKTRGQQVTLSCSPISGHRSVSWYQQTPGQGLQFLFEYFSETQRNKGNFPGRFSGRQFSNSRSEMNVSTLELGDSALYLCASSLVVGSYEQYFGPGTRLTVT.

The chain combines TRBV18 with TRBJ2-3; D is uncertain. Germline V gene lookup returns CDR1 KGHSH and CDR2 LQKENI. This CDR3 has 16 amino acids. The V gene lost 0 bases and the J gene lost 0 bases, with 10 bases spanning the gap. The CDR3 nucleotides read TGTGCCAGCTCACCACCCCCCGGCGCTAGCACAGATACGCAGTATTTT. Translation gives CASSPPPGASTDTQYF.

V gene TRBV5-4 combines with J gene TRBJ2-3; 10 bases align to TRBD2. Germline CDR1 and CDR2: SGHNT and YYREEE (reference sequence). The CDR3 extends over 17 amino acids. The junction had 6 bases not matched to a gene; V was cut back by 1 base and J by 1 base. The CDR3 DNA sequence: TGTGCCAGCAGCTTGTTGATCCTAGCGGGGGGCACAGATACGCAGTATTTT. This sequence encodes CASSLLILAGGTDTQYF. The full variable domain, with the rest looked up from reference TRBV5-4 and TRBJ2-3, is ETGVTQSPTHLIKTRGQQVTLRCSSQSGHNTVSWYQQALGQGPQFIFQYYREEENGRGNFPPRFSGLQFPNYSSELNVNALELDDSALYLCASSLLILAGGTDTQYFGPGTRLTVL.

The chain couples TRBV9 to TRBJ2-2; TRBD2 might be the D (5 bases). CDR1 SGDLS and CDR2 YYNGEE come from the germline V gene. V was clipped by 4 bases and J by 7 bases, with 14 bases between them. This CDR3 contains 14 residues. CDR3 protein: CASSLAEGGGELFF. DNA for the CDR3: TGTGCCAGCAGCCTAGCTGAGGGCGGCGGGGAGCTGTTTTTT. Full variable domain (missing parts from reference TRBV9 and TRBJ2-2): DSGVTQTPKHLITATGQRVTLRCSPRSGDLSVYWYQQSLDQGLQFLIQYYNGEERAKGNILERFSAQQFPDLHSELNLSSLELGDSALYFCASSLAEGGGELFFGEGSRLTVL.

The chain employs TRBV4-3 and TRBJ2-6, with D perhaps TRBD2 (6 bases). Trimming took 3 bases from V and 0 from J, leaving 12 bases between them. CDR1 is LGHNA and CDR2 is YSLEER in the germline V gene. The CDR3 spans 17 residues. The CDR3 coding sequence is TGCGCCAGCAGCCAGCGGGGTTCGAGCTCTGGGGCCAACGTCCTGACTTTC. It encodes CASSQRGSSSGANVLTF.

J is TRBJ1-2 and V is TRBV6-6, with 8 bases that match TRBD1. There are 15 residues in the CDR3. Germline assignment: CDR1 MNHNY and CDR2 SVGAGI (reference sequence). The V segment lost 7 bases and the J segment 3 bases; nucleotides outside the gene matches: 10. CDR3 DNA sequence: TGTGCCAGCAATCAGCGGACAGGGTCGGACTATGGCTACACCTTC. Translation: CASNQRTGSDYGYTF.

This chain connects TRBV11-2 to TRBJ1-5; 7 nucleotides align to TRBD1. CDR3 length: 15 residues. Germline loops: CDR1 SGHAT, CDR2 FQNNGV. J lost 3 bases, V lost 0 bases, and 2 bases had no gene match. The CDR3 DNA reads as TGTGCCAGCAGCTTAGAGGGACAGAACAATCAGCCCCAGCATTTT. This sequence encodes CASSLEGQNNQPQHF.